The rows below give T cell receptor beta chains drawn from one sample of a study of regulatory T cells in long-lasting Graves disease. TCRdb analysed the multiplex PCR reads with MiXCR anew, one entry per CDR3 protein. The sample comprises over 300,000 distinct CDR3 sequences, roughly a sixth of which are singletons, and about a fifth rests with the top ten. Sequences were derived from peripheral blood mononuclear cells (PBMCs), sampled at new diagnosis, from a patient treated with antithyroid drugs. These receptors were collected from a female donor with Graves disease. The CDR3 runs from the conserved cysteine through the conserved F or W. The order of the fields is clone size, D gene, J gene, V gene, CDR3 DNA, CDR3 protein. D genes are given only for firm matches. The size field is filled for only some rows; it gives once, few, many or a size class.

many TRBD1 TRBJ2-2 TRBV2 TGTGCCAGCAGTGCCACTGGACAGGGGTTCACCGGGGAGCTGTTTTTT CASSATGQGFTGELFF
many . TRBJ1-3 TRBV7-8 TGTGCCAGCAGCTTACTGACAGGCGGACGGGACACCATATATTTT CASSLLTGGRDTIYF
. . TRBJ1-3 TRBV9 TGTGCCAGCAGCGGGGGACTTTCTGGAAACACCATATATTTT CASSGGLSGNTIYF
many TRBD1 TRBJ2-2 TRBV9 TGTGCCAGCAGCGTAGTGGACAGGGGTGGCACCGGGGAGCTGTTTTTT CASSVVDRGGTGELFF
many . TRBJ2-7 TRBV6-1 TGTGCCAGCACTGGTCTAATCCCCTACGAGCAGTACTTC CASTGLIPYEQYF
many TRBD1 TRBJ2-5 TRBV27 TGTGCCAGCAGGGGACAGGGGCGGGTATTAGAGACCCAGTACTTC CASRGQGRVLETQYF
many TRBD2 TRBJ2-3 TRBV30 TGTGCCTGGAGAACTAGCGGGACCGCAGATACGCAGTATTTT CAWRTSGTADTQYF
few . TRBJ1-4 TRBV19 TGTGCCAGTAGTATCGAGAGGGCTGAAAAACTGTTTTTT CASSIERAEKLFF
many TRBD2 TRBJ2-3 TRBV12-5 TGTGCTAGTGGTTTCCCGCGAGCGGGGGGAGCAGATACGCAGTATTTT CASGFPRAGGADTQYF
. . TRBJ2-1 TRBV6-1 TGTGCCAGCAGTGCGGTGGGACATGTAGATGAGCAGTTCTTC CASSAVGHVDEQFF
few . TRBJ1-4 TRBV6-2/TRBV6-3 TGTGCCAGCAGTTACTCATTGGGGGGCGATTCGTTTTTT CASSYSLGGDSFF
many . TRBJ2-7 TRBV20-1 TGCAGTGCCAGGGGGGGGACAGGCCGCTACGAGCAGTACTTC CSARGGTGRYEQYF
many . TRBJ1-2 TRBV7-2 TGTGCCAGCAGCTTGCGGACAGTGAACTATGGCTACACCTTC CASSLRTVNYGYTF
many TRBD1 TRBJ1-4 TRBV7-9 TGTGCCAGCAGACATACAGGGGGCACGGATGAAAAACTGTTTTTT CASRHTGGTDEKLFF
many . TRBJ2-1 TRBV3-1 TGTGCCAGCAGCTACTTGACCGGGAATGAGCAGTTCTTC CASSYLTGNEQFF
. TRBD1 TRBJ2-5 TRBV4-1 TGCGCCAGCAGCCAATTCGGACAGGGGGTGTCAGAGACCCAGTACTTC CASSQFGQGVSETQYF
few TRBD1 TRBJ2-2 TRBV19 TGTGCCAGTAGTTCACAGGGGGGCACCGGGGAGCTGTTTTTT CASSSQGGTGELFF
many . TRBJ1-1 TRBV4-1 TGCGCCAGCAAGGACCGCGGGACAAAAAACGCTGAAGCTTTCTTT CASKDRGTKNAEAFF
many TRBD2 TRBJ2-3 TRBV20-1 TGCAGTGCCCTACCGCGCCAGCGGGGGACAGATACGCAGTATTTT CSALPRQRGTDTQYF
many . TRBJ2-7 TRBV7-9 TGTGCCAGCAGCTTATCTTTGGCGTCAAGCCACGAGCAGTACTTC CASSLSLASSHEQYF
many TRBD2 TRBJ2-2 TRBV11-1 TGTGCCAGCAGCCCGACGAAAGTAGCGGGAGTGCACACCGGGGAGCTGTTTTTT CASSPTKVAGVHTGELFF
many TRBD2 TRBJ2-2 TRBV3-1 TGTGCCAGCAGCCTTAACGGGGGGGGCGCCGGGGAGCTGTTTTTT CASSLNGGGAGELFF
many . TRBJ1-1 TRBV5-1 TGCGCCAGCAGCTTTATAGGCACTGAAGCTTTCTTT CASSFIGTEAFF
many TRBD1 TRBJ1-2 TRBV27 TGTGCCAGCAGTTCCGCGACAGGGGGCTATGGCTACACCTTC CASSSATGGYGYTF
many TRBD2 TRBJ2-7 TRBV6-1 TGTGCCAGCAGGAAGGAGTTAGCGGGAGGCGGAAGGGAGCAGTACTTC CASRKELAGGGREQYF
many TRBD2 TRBJ2-1 TRBV19 TGTGCCAGTAGTATAGTTAGCGGGAGAGGGGCAGGGGATGAGCAGTTCTTC CASSIVSGRGAGDEQFF
. TRBD1 TRBJ1-2 TRBV4-1 TGCGCCAGCAGCCAAGAGGTGGGAGACAGGGGTAGTGGCTACACCTTC CASSQEVGDRGSGYTF
. TRBD1 TRBJ1-5 TRBV7-2 TGTGCCAGCAGCTTAGTTGGAGGGGGCGACAATCAGCCCCAGCATTTT CASSLVGGGDNQPQHF
. . TRBJ2-7 TRBV4-3 TGCGCCAGCAGCCAAGTCGGTGCTTCGGGGGTCTACGAGCAGTACTTC CASSQVGASGVYEQYF
many TRBD1 TRBJ2-2 TRBV12-3/TRBV12-4 TGTGCCAGCAGGGACAGGGGCTCGGGCACCGGGGAGCTGTTTTTT CASRDRGSGTGELFF
. TRBD1 TRBJ2-7 TRBV7-2 TGTGCCTGCTCTGGGGACGGGACAGGGGGCGACGAGCAGTACTTC CACSGDGTGGDEQYF